This T cell receptor (beta chain) was observed in a study of blood T cell repertoires in COVID-19. The overall study: Samples came from the United States, Italy and Spain, spanning acute and convalescent COVID-19. PBMCs, B-cell-depleted T cells, or T cells were the source of the cDNA or gDNA that made up the material.

Under the authors' procedure: How many nucleated cells were present was estimated from reference gene primer amplification. This table comes from immunoSEQ multiplex PCR, and its TCRdb copy is limited to in-frame clones, with some not included. The DNA was the basis for D and trimming; V, J and clone size are from that table. The sample consists of about 270,000 clones, 85% of them appearing once. V shed 0 bases, J shed 0 bases, and the junction held 3 bases outside the gene matches. Germline V gene sequence: CDR1 SGHAT, CDR2 FQDESV (reference sequence). The CDR3 covers 16 residues. The sample comprised peripheral blood. The chain couples TRBV11-1 to TRBJ2-7; 9 bases line up with TRBD2. The TCR comes from a human donor in a cohort sampled during active COVID-19. DNA of the CDR3: TGTGCCAGCAGCTTAGCATCTAGCGGGACCTCCTACGAGCAGTACTTC. This codes for CASSLASSGTSYEQYF.